This is a list of T cell receptor beta chains from one sample in a study of Ad26.COV2.S vaccination and SARS-CoV-2 variants. Only in-frame clones appear in the TCRdb table, and some are missing; sequencing was by immunoSEQ multiplex PCR. The sample lists about 350,000 clones, about 91% seen once, with 3% to 5% in the top ten. The input for sequencing was peripheral blood, taken after recovery from COVID-19. Receptors originate from a human donor who had recovered from COVID-19. Each CDR3 is given with its conserved first and last residue. The D gene is left open where the match is weak. Size is omitted from some rows. Given values are once, few, many or a class for expanded clones.

j_call: TRBJ2-6
clone_size: -
d_call: -
v_call: TRBV7-9
cdr3_length: 15
cdr3_nt: TGTGCCAGCAGCCCCGGAACCTCTGGGGCCAACGTCCTGACTTTC
cdr3_aa: CASSPGTSGANVLTF

j_call: TRBJ1-1
clone_size: -
d_call: -
v_call: TRBV9
cdr3_length: 13
cdr3_nt: TGTGCCAGCAGCCCCCTCGTGGGAACTGAAGCTTTCTTT
cdr3_aa: CASSPLVGTEAFF

j_call: TRBJ1-2
clone_size: once
d_call: -
v_call: TRBV19
cdr3_length: 14
cdr3_nt: TGTGCCAGTAGTCCTTCGGAAGCTAACTATGGCTACACCTTC
cdr3_aa: CASSPSEANYGYTF

j_call: TRBJ1-1
clone_size: -
d_call: -
v_call: TRBV11-1
cdr3_length: 13
cdr3_nt: TGTGCCAGCAGCTTAGGGTTGAACACTGAAGCTTTCTTT
cdr3_aa: CASSLGLNTEAFF

j_call: TRBJ1-4
clone_size: -
d_call: TRBD1
v_call: TRBV29-1
cdr3_length: 15
cdr3_nt: TGCAGCGTGGGACAGGCAGACGGCCGAGGTGAAAAACTGTTTTTT
cdr3_aa: CSVGQADGRGEKLFF

j_call: TRBJ2-5
clone_size: -
d_call: -
v_call: TRBV5-1
cdr3_length: 17
cdr3_nt: TGCGCCAGCAGCTTGGCCAAGGGCCAAATAAGGGGGGAGACCCAGTACTTC
cdr3_aa: CASSLAKGQIRGETQYF

j_call: TRBJ1-6
clone_size: -
d_call: -
v_call: TRBV7-9
cdr3_length: 16
cdr3_nt: TGTGCCAGCAGTTCCCTTCGCAGCTCCTATAATTCACCCCTCCACTTT
cdr3_aa: CASSSLRSSYNSPLHF

j_call: TRBJ1-4
clone_size: few
d_call: -
v_call: TRBV27
cdr3_length: 14
cdr3_nt: TGTGCCAGCAGTTTAGGACGTATGGAAGAAAAACTGTTTTTT
cdr3_aa: CASSLGRMEEKLFF

j_call: TRBJ2-7
clone_size: -
d_call: -
v_call: TRBV18
cdr3_length: 14
cdr3_nt: TGTGCCAGCTCACCGGGGGACACCCGCTACGAGCAGTACTTC
cdr3_aa: CASSPGDTRYEQYF

j_call: TRBJ1-5
clone_size: -
d_call: -
v_call: TRBV6-5
cdr3_length: 14
cdr3_nt: TGTGCCAGCGGGGCGTTGCTAAGCAATCAGCCCCAGCATTTT
cdr3_aa: CASGALLSNQPQHF

j_call: TRBJ1-2
clone_size: -
d_call: -
v_call: TRBV11-3
cdr3_length: 14
cdr3_nt: TGTGCCAGCAGCTTAGACCGAAGGGGCTATGGCTACACCTTC
cdr3_aa: CASSLDRRGYGYTF

j_call: TRBJ2-1
clone_size: -
d_call: -
v_call: TRBV11-2
cdr3_length: 18
cdr3_nt: TGTGCCAGCAGCTTATATGGACCCTCCTCCGTGATATACAATGAGCAGTTCTTC
cdr3_aa: CASSLYGPSSVIYNEQFF

j_call: TRBJ1-2
clone_size: -
d_call: -
v_call: TRBV5-8
cdr3_length: 14
cdr3_nt: TGTGCCAGCAGCTTCAGGACGGAATTCTATGGCTACACCTTC
cdr3_aa: CASSFRTEFYGYTF

j_call: TRBJ2-7
clone_size: -
d_call: -
v_call: TRBV15
cdr3_length: 14
cdr3_nt: TGTGCCACCAGCAGAGAGGGGGGTTCCTACGAGCAGTACTTC
cdr3_aa: CATSREGGSYEQYF

j_call: TRBJ2-2
clone_size: -
d_call: -
v_call: TRBV12-3/TRBV12-4
cdr3_length: 13
cdr3_nt: TGTGCCAGCAGTTTATTAAGGGCCGGGGAGCTGTTTTTT
cdr3_aa: CASSLLRAGELFF

j_call: TRBJ1-1
clone_size: -
d_call: -
v_call: TRBV6-5
cdr3_length: 12
cdr3_nt: TGTGCCAGCAGGACGGGGAACTCTAGAGCTTTCTTT
cdr3_aa: CASRTGNSRAFF

j_call: TRBJ2-1
clone_size: -
d_call: TRBD1
v_call: TRBV7-9
cdr3_length: 17
cdr3_nt: TGTGCCAGCAGCTTAGAGGACAGGGTGAGCTCCTACAATGAGCAGTTCTTC
cdr3_aa: CASSLEDRVSSYNEQFF

j_call: TRBJ2-3
clone_size: -
d_call: TRBD2
v_call: TRBV9
cdr3_length: 16
cdr3_nt: TGTGCCAGCAGCGGAGGACTAGCGGGACGCACAGATACGCAGTATTTT
cdr3_aa: CASSGGLAGRTDTQYF

j_call: TRBJ1-2
clone_size: -
d_call: -
v_call: TRBV18
cdr3_length: 18
cdr3_nt: TGTGCCAGCTCACCACAAGAATTAGGGGGTACAGCTAACTATGGCTACACCTTC
cdr3_aa: CASSPQELGGTANYGYTF

j_call: TRBJ2-3
clone_size: -
d_call: -
v_call: TRBV11-3
cdr3_length: 14
cdr3_nt: TGTGCCAGCAGCCCCATGTCTAGCACAGATACGCAGTATTTT
cdr3_aa: CASSPMSSTDTQYF

j_call: TRBJ1-5
clone_size: -
d_call: -
v_call: TRBV7-7
cdr3_length: 16
cdr3_nt: TGTGCCAGCAGCTCCTTGGCTGGGGAGGGTGGTCAGCCCCAGCATTTT
cdr3_aa: CASSSLAGEGGQPQHF

j_call: TRBJ1-4
clone_size: -
d_call: -
v_call: TRBV6-5
cdr3_length: 15
cdr3_nt: TGTGCCAGCAGTTACTCACAGGGAACCAATGAAAAACTGTTTTTT
cdr3_aa: CASSYSQGTNEKLFF

j_call: TRBJ1-2
clone_size: -
d_call: -
v_call: TRBV5-5
cdr3_length: 14
cdr3_nt: TGTGCCAGCAGCCCCGTTGGGGTAAGCTATGGCTACACCTTC
cdr3_aa: CASSPVGVSYGYTF

j_call: TRBJ2-2
clone_size: -
d_call: TRBD2
v_call: TRBV19
cdr3_length: 17
cdr3_nt: TGTGCCAGTAGTACCCGACGGACTAGCGGGAACACCGGGGAGCTGTTTTTT
cdr3_aa: CASSTRRTSGNTGELFF

j_call: TRBJ2-1
clone_size: -
d_call: TRBD2
v_call: TRBV18
cdr3_length: 15
cdr3_nt: TGTGCCAGCTCGAGCGGGACTAGCGGGGACAATGAGCAGTTCTTC
cdr3_aa: CASSSGTSGDNEQFF

j_call: TRBJ2-5
clone_size: -
d_call: TRBD2
v_call: TRBV4-1
cdr3_length: 17
cdr3_nt: TGCGCCAGCAGCCAAGATAGCCTAGCGGGGAACCAAGAGACCCAGTACTTC
cdr3_aa: CASSQDSLAGNQETQYF

j_call: TRBJ2-3
clone_size: -
d_call: -
v_call: TRBV12-5
cdr3_length: 18
cdr3_nt: TGTGCTAGTGGTTTGCTTACCGGACTACGATGGGGCACAGATACGCAGTATTTT
cdr3_aa: CASGLLTGLRWGTDTQYF

j_call: TRBJ1-1
clone_size: -
d_call: -
v_call: TRBV20-1
cdr3_length: 14
cdr3_nt: TGCAGTGCTAGTACCCGCCCCCCGAACACTGAAGCTTTCTTT
cdr3_aa: CSASTRPPNTEAFF

j_call: TRBJ1-1
clone_size: -
d_call: -
v_call: TRBV11-2
cdr3_length: 12
cdr3_nt: TGTGCCAGCACAAAGGGGAACACTGAAGCTTTCTTT
cdr3_aa: CASTKGNTEAFF

j_call: TRBJ1-3
clone_size: -
d_call: TRBD1
v_call: TRBV3-1/TRBV3-2
cdr3_length: 14
cdr3_nt: TGTGCCAGCAGTCGGGGACAGTCTGGAAACACCATATATTTT
cdr3_aa: CASSRGQSGNTIYF

j_call: TRBJ1-1
clone_size: -
d_call: TRBD1
v_call: TRBV4-1
cdr3_length: 15
cdr3_nt: TGCGCCAGCAGCCAAGGCGACAGGGCGAACACTGAAGCTTTCTTT
cdr3_aa: CASSQGDRANTEAFF

j_call: TRBJ1-1
clone_size: -
d_call: -
v_call: TRBV7-2
cdr3_length: 15
cdr3_nt: TGTGCCAGCAGCTTAAACCAGGGGATAAACACTGAAGCTTTCTTT
cdr3_aa: CASSLNQGINTEAFF

j_call: TRBJ1-2
clone_size: once
d_call: -
v_call: TRBV14
cdr3_length: 17
cdr3_nt: TGTGCCAGCAGCCAAGAGATGAGGGGTTCAGCTAACTATGGCTACACCTTC
cdr3_aa: CASSQEMRGSANYGYTF

j_call: TRBJ1-1
clone_size: -
d_call: -
v_call: TRBV6-5
cdr3_length: 15
cdr3_nt: TGTGCCAGCAGTTACCGACCCCCACTTAACACTGAAGCTTTCTTT
cdr3_aa: CASSYRPPLNTEAFF

j_call: TRBJ2-1
clone_size: -
d_call: -
v_call: TRBV5-1
cdr3_length: 16
cdr3_nt: TGCGCCAGCAGCTTGGCCTCGGGGGGCCGGGGGAATGAGCAGTTCTTC
cdr3_aa: CASSLASGGRGNEQFF